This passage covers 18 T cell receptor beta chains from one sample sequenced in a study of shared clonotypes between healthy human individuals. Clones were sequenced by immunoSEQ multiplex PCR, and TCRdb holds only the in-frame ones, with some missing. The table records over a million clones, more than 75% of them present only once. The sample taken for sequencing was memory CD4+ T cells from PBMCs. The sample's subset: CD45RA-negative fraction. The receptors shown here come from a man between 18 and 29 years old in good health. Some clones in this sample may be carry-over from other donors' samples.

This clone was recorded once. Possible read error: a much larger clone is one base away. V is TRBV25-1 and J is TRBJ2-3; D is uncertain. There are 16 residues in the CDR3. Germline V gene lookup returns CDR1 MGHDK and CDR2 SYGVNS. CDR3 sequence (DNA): TGTGCCAGCAGAGGGCTCTCCTTTCGGAGCACAAATACGCAGTATTTT. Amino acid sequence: CASRGLSFRSTNTQYF.

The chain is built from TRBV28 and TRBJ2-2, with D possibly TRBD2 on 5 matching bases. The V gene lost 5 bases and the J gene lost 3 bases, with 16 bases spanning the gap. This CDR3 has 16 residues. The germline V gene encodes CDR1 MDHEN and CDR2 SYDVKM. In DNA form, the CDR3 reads TGTGCCAGCAGTCTACAATTGCGGGTGTACACCGGGGAGCTGTTTTTT. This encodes CASSLQLRVYTGELFF.

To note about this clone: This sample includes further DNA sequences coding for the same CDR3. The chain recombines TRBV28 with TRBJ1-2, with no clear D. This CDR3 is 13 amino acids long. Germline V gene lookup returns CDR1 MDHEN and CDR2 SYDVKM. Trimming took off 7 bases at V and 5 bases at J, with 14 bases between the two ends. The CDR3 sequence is CASTKTGGYGYTF. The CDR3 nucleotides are TGTGCCAGCACCAAAACCGGAGGGTATGGCTACACCTTC.

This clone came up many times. This chain's CDR3 is CASGPSPGTTGELFF. The CDR3 DNA reads as TGTGCTAGTGGTCCCTCGCCGGGGACGACCGGGGAGCTGTTTTTT. The chain recombines TRBV12-5 with TRBJ2-2; TRBD1 or TRBD2 may be the D gene (5 bases each). The CDR3 extends over 15 amino acids. CDR1 is LGHNT and CDR2 is FRNRAP in the germline V gene. The V gene lost 5 bases and the J gene lost 5 bases, with 15 bases spanning the gap.

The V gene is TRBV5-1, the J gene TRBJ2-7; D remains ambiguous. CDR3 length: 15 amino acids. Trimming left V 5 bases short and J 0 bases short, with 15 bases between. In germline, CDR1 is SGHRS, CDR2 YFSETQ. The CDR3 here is CASRITDGSSYEQYF. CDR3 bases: TGCGCCAGCAGGATTACGGACGGAAGCTCCTACGAGCAGTACTTC.

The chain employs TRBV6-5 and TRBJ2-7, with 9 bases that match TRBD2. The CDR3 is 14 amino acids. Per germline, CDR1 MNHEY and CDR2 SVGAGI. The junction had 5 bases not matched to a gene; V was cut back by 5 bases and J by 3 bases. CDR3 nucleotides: TGTGCCAGCAGTGGAGCGGGAGGTTTCTACGAGCAGTACTTC. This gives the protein CASSGAGGFYEQYF.

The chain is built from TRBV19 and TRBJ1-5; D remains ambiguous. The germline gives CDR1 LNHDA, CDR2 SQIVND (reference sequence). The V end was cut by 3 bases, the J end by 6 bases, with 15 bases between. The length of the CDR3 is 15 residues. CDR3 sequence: CASSMWEASSQPQHF. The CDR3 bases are TGTGCCAGTAGTATGTGGGAGGCGAGTAGTCAGCCCCAGCATTTT.

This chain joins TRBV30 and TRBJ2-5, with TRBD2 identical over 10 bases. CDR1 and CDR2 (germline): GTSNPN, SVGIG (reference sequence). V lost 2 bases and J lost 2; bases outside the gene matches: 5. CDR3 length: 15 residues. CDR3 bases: TGTGCCTGGAGTCGACTAGCGGGCCTTCAAGAGACCCAGTACTTC. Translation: CAWSRLAGLQETQYF.

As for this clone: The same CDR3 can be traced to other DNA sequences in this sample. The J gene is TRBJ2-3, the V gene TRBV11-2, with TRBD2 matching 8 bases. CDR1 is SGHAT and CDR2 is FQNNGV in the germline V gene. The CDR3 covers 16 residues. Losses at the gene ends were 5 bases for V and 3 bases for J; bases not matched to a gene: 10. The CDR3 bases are TGTGCCAGCAGCCCCCCGGGAGGGAGGGTGACAGATACGCAGTATTTT. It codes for CASSPPGGRVTDTQYF.

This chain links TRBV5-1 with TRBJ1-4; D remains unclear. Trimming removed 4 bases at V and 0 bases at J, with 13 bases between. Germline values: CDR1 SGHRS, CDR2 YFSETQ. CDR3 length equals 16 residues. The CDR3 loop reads CASSLRTDATNEKLFF. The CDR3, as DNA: TGCGCCAGCAGCCTCAGGACGGATGCAACTAATGAAAAACTGTTTTTT.

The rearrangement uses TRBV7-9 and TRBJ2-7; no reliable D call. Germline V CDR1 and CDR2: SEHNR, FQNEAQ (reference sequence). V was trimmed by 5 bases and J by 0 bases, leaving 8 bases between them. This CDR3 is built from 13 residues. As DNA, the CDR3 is TGTGCCAGCAGCCGACCAGACTCCTACGAGCAGTACTTC. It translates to CASSRPDSYEQYF.

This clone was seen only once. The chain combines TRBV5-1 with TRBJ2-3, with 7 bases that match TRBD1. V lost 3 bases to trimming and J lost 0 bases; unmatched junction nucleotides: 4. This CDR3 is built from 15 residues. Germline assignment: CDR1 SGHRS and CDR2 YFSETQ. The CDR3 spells CASSYPTGSTDTQYF. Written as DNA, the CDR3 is TGCGCCAGCAGCTATCCGACAGGGAGCACAGATACGCAGTATTTT. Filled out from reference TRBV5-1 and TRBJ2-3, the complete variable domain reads KAGVTQTPRYLIKTRGQQVTLSCSPISGHRSVSWYQQTPGQGLQFLFEYFSETQRNKGNFPGRFSGRQFSNSRSEMNVSTLELGDSALYLCASSYPTGSTDTQYFGPGTRLTVL.

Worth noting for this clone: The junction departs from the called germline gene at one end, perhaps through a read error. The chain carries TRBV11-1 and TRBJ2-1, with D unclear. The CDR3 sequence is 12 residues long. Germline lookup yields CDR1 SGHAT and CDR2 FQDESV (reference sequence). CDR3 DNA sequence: TGTGCCAGCGGCTTGGAGTCCCGTGGGCAGTTCTTC. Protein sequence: CASGLESRGQFF.

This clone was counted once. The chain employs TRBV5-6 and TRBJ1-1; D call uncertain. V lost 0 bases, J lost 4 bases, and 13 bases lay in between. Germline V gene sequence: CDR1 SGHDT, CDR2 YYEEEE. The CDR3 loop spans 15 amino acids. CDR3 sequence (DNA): TGTGCCAGCAGCTTGGATTCAGGAACGGGCACTGAAGCTTTCTTT. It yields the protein CASSLDSGTGTEAFF.

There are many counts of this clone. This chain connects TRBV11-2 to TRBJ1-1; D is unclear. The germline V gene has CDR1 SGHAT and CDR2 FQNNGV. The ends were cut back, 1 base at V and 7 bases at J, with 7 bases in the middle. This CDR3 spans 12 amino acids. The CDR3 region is CASSLGRIEAFF. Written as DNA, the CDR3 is TGTGCCAGCAGCTTAGGACGGATTGAAGCTTTCTTT.

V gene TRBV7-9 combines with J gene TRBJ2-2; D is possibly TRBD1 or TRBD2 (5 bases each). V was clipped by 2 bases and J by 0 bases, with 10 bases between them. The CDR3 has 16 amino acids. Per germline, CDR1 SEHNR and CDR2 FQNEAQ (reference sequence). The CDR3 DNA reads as TGTGCCAGCAGCTTACTTGGGGGAGCGAACACCGGGGAGCTGTTTTTT. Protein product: CASSLLGGANTGELFF.

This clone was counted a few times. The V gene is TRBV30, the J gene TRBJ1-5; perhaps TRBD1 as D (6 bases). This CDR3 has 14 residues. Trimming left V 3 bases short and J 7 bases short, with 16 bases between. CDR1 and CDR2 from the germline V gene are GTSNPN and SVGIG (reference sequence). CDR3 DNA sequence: TGTGCCTGGAGCGGGACAATCCGGGGCCAGCCCCAGCATTTT. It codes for CAWSGTIRGQPQHF.

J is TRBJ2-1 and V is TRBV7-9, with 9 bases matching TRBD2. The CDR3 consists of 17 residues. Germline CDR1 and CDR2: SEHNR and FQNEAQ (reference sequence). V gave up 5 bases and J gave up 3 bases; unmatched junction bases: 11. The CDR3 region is CASSPASLAGSYNEQFF. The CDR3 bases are TGTGCCAGCAGCCCCGCCTCTCTAGCGGGAAGCTACAATGAGCAGTTCTTC.